This T cell receptor (beta chain) comes out of a study of blood T cell repertoires in COVID-19. Method: immunoSEQ multiplex PCR; TCRdb's copy keeps in-frame clones and lacks some. The table lists 300,000 to 400,000 clones, 89% of them singletons, with about 3% in the top ten. Germline V lookup: CDR1 SNHLY, CDR2 FYNNEI. This CDR3 is 13 amino acids long. Unmatched junction bases numbered 1, after V lost 6 bases and J lost 5 bases. The sample was peripheral blood. The chain recombines TRBV2 with TRBJ2-1, with 10 bases fitting TRBD2. The source of this sequence is a young woman with COVID-19, enrolled during active disease. This chain's CDR3 is CASRTSGHNEQFF. The CDR3, as DNA: TGTGCCAGCAGGACTAGCGGGCACAATGAGCAGTTCTTC.